A single sample is the source of the 18 T cell receptor beta chains below, sequenced in a study of T cell responses to AZD1222 COVID-19 vaccine (dated by TCRdb to 2020 to 2022). Libraries were built with the immunoSEQ multiplex PCR assay. The table comes from immuneACCESS by way of TCRdb, which keeps in-frame sequences with V and J called. Part of the clones is missing from these tables; in studies checked, under half for an unresolved V gene and the rest for unknown reasons. Across this sample there are 55,000 to 65,000 clones, with 89% seen only once. The top ten clonotypes cover 5% to 6.5% of the sample. The time point label on this specimen signifies: about 28 days (+/-7) after the second vaccine dose. Sequenced material: peripheral blood, taken 28 days after the second AZD1222 dose. All receptors derive from an adult who received the AZD1222 COVID-19 vaccine.

The J gene is TRBJ1-5, the V gene TRBV7-9; D uncertain. CDR1 is SEHNR and CDR2 is FQNEAQ in the germline V gene (reference sequence). The CDR3 length is 13 residues. Trimming cost V 1 base and J 10 bases, with 11 bases left between them. CDR3 sequence reads: CASSLEEGIPQHF. The CDR3 DNA follows: TGTGCCAGCAGCTTAGAAGAGGGTATCCCCCAGCATTTT.

The rearrangement links TRBV18 to TRBJ2-2; 9 bases match TRBD1. This CDR3 contains 15 residues. From germline, CDR1 is KGHSH and CDR2 LQKENI. The junction had 4 bases not matched to a gene; V was cut back by 4 bases and J by 4 bases. The CDR3 region is CASSLGTGTTGELFF. The CDR3 bases are TGTGCCAGCTCACTCGGGACAGGGACCACCGGGGAGCTGTTTTTT.

This chain uses TRBV18 with TRBJ1-1, with D tentatively TRBD1 (5 bases). The CDR3 sequence is 14 residues long. Germline V gene lookup returns CDR1 KGHSH and CDR2 LQKENI. The germline V and J ends were trimmed by 6 bases and 5 bases, with 16 bases remaining between them. DNA for the CDR3: TGTGCCAGCTCCCCCGGAGAGGGGAGGACTGAAGCTTTCTTT. Amino acids: CASSPGEGRTEAFF.

V is TRBV12-3 or TRBV12-4 and J is TRBJ2-7; D unclear. The CDR3 is made up of 13 amino acids. V lost 3 bases to trimming and J lost 3 bases, with 9 bases between them. CDR3 DNA sequence: TGTGCCAGCAGTTTTATGGGTTTCTACGAGCAGTACTTC. As protein: CASSFMGFYEQYF.

The chain recombines TRBV7-9 with TRBJ1-1; D not resolved. Germline assignment: CDR1 SEHNR and CDR2 FQNEAQ (reference sequence). This CDR3 has 13 residues. Trimming removed 11 bases from V and 0 bases from J, with 13 bases in between. The CDR3 nucleotides are TGTGCCCTTATGGCACTCATGAACACTGAAGCTTTCTTT. This gives the protein CALMALMNTEAFF.

The chain combines TRBV18 with TRBJ2-7, with 7 bases identical to TRBD1. V lost 3 bases and J lost 3; bases outside the gene matches: 5. This CDR3 is 14 amino acids long. The V gene's germline CDR1 is KGHSH and CDR2 LQKENI. Here the CDR3 DNA reads TGTGCCAGCTCACCGATGGACAGGTTCTACGAGCAGTACTTC. Residues: CASSPMDRFYEQYF.

The rearrangement uses TRBV27 and TRBJ2-7, with TRBD1 identical over 7 bases. V was clipped by 6 bases and J by 8 bases; unmatched bases: 13. CDR1 is MNHEY and CDR2 is SMNVEV in the germline V gene (reference sequence). This CDR3 contains 14 residues. The CDR3 DNA is TGTGCCAGCAGGACAAACAGGGGAGAATTCAAGCAGTACTTC. It specifies CASRTNRGEFKQYF.

The chain links TRBV18 to TRBJ2-7, with D perhaps TRBD1 (6 bases). V lost 4 bases and J lost 0, with 7 bases in between. The germline gives CDR1 KGHSH, CDR2 LQKENI. The CDR3 is made up of 13 amino acids. The DNA of the CDR3 is TGTGCCAGCTCACTAGGGGGCTCCTACGAGCAGTACTTC. Protein product: CASSLGGSYEQYF.

The V call is TRBV6-5, the J call TRBJ2-1; 11 bases align to TRBD2. V lost 6 bases and J lost 10; bases outside the gene matches: 11. Per germline, CDR1 MNHEY and CDR2 SVGAGI. This CDR3 has 15 residues. The CDR3 DNA is TGTGCCAGCAGCGCGGTAGCGGGGGGGCCAGGGGAGCAGTTCTTC. It translates to CASSAVAGGPGEQFF.

This clone was picked up one time. This sequence joins TRBV7-2 and TRBJ2-1, with D possibly being TRBD1 (5 bases). The CDR3 is 13 residues long. CDR1 is SGHTA, CDR2 FQGNSA, per germline. With 2 bases removed from V and 7 bases from J, the gap between germline ends came to 9 bases. The CDR3 DNA sequence: TGTGCCAGCAGCTTACAGGGTTCAAATGAGCAGTTCTTC. As protein: CASSLQGSNEQFF.

The chain couples TRBV9 to TRBJ2-7; the D call may be TRBD1 or TRBD2 (5 bases each). This CDR3 has 15 residues. CDR1 and CDR2 from the germline V gene are SGDLS and YYNGEE. Trimming cost V 2 bases and J 0 bases, with 12 bases left between them. CDR3 amino acids: CASSVGTLSSYEQYF. In DNA, the CDR3 is TGTGCCAGCAGCGTCGGGACGCTTAGCTCCTACGAGCAGTACTTC.

The rearrangement uses TRBV6-4 and TRBJ1-1; possibly TRBD1 for D (5 bases). V gave up 5 bases and J gave up 0 bases, with 13 bases separating them. Per germline, CDR1 MRHNA and CDR2 SNTAGT. CDR3 length equals 15 residues. CDR3 coding DNA: TGTGCCAGCAGTCCCACTTGGGGGATGAACACTGAAGCTTTCTTT. Encoded protein: CASSPTWGMNTEAFF.

Comments on this clone: An end of the junction does not agree with germline; a read error may underlie this. The chain couples TRBV7-7 to TRBJ2-3; tentatively, D is TRBD1 (5 bases). The CDR3 totals 14 residues. Germline CDR1 SSHAT, CDR2 FNYEAQ (reference sequence). CDR3 protein: CASSYGHITDTQYF. The CDR3 DNA follows: TGTGCTAGCAGCTATGGACATATCACAGATACGCAGTATTTT.

This clone was counted a few times. The V and J genes are TRBV11-2 and TRBJ2-3; D gene unclear. V lost 2 bases, J lost 0 bases, and 15 bases lay in between. CDR3 size: 17 residues. Germline CDR1 and CDR2: SGHAT and FQNNGV. CDR3 sequence (DNA): TGTGCCAGCAGCTTAATTCCGGGCGGTATTAGCACAGATACGCAGTATTTT. This sequence encodes CASSLIPGGISTDTQYF.

J is TRBJ1-4 and V is TRBV10-3; 8 nucleotides match TRBD1. V was clipped by 8 bases and J by 2 bases; unmatched bases: 4. This CDR3 is built from 14 residues. Germline lookup yields CDR1 ENHRY and CDR2 SYGVKD. The CDR3 DNA sequence: TGTGCCATCGGGGCAGGGGGCACTAATGAAAAACTGTTTTTT. Translated, it gives CAIGAGGTNEKLFF.

The chain is built from TRBV28 and TRBJ2-7; possible D gene TRBD1, 6 bases. The CDR3 extends over 14 amino acids. The V and J ends lost 3 bases and 3 bases respectively, with 12 bases between them. The germline gives CDR1 MDHEN, CDR2 SYDVKM. CDR3 in amino acids: CASSLGAFHYEQYF. CDR3 in DNA: TGTGCCAGCAGTTTGGGGGCGTTCCACTACGAGCAGTACTTC. The full variable domain, completed using reference TRBV28 and TRBJ2-7, is DVKVTQSSRYLVKRTGEKVFLECVQDMDHENMFWYRQDPGLGLRLIYFSYDVKMKEKGDIPEGYSVSREKKERFSLILESASTNQTSMYLCASSLGAFHYEQYFGPGTRLTVT.

The J gene is TRBJ1-5, the V gene TRBV5-8; 7 nucleotides match TRBD1. CDR1 and CDR2 from the germline V gene are SGHTS and YDEGEE. This CDR3 spans 15 amino acids. V lost 4 bases, J lost 4 bases, and 8 bases stayed unmatched. CDR3 DNA sequence: TGTGCCAGCAGCCAGGGGGTTAAGAAGAATCAGCCCCAGCATTTT. It yields the protein CASSQGVKKNQPQHF. The whole variable domain, filled in from reference TRBV5-8 and TRBJ1-5, reads EAGVTQSPTHLIKTRGQQATLRCSPISGHTSVYWYQQALGLGLQFLLWYDEGEERNRGNFPPRFSGRQFPNYSSELNVNALELEDSALYLCASSQGVKKNQPQHFGDGTRLSIL.

This chain uses TRBV2 with TRBJ1-1; D gene ambiguous. The CDR3 sequence is 14 residues long. Looked up from germline, CDR1 is SNHLY and CDR2 is FYNNEI. V was clipped by 0 bases and J by 8 bases, with 13 bases between them. The CDR3 DNA is TGTGCCAGCAGTGAAGCGACGGAGCCTTGGGAAGCTTTCTTT. Translating gives CASSEATEPWEAFF.